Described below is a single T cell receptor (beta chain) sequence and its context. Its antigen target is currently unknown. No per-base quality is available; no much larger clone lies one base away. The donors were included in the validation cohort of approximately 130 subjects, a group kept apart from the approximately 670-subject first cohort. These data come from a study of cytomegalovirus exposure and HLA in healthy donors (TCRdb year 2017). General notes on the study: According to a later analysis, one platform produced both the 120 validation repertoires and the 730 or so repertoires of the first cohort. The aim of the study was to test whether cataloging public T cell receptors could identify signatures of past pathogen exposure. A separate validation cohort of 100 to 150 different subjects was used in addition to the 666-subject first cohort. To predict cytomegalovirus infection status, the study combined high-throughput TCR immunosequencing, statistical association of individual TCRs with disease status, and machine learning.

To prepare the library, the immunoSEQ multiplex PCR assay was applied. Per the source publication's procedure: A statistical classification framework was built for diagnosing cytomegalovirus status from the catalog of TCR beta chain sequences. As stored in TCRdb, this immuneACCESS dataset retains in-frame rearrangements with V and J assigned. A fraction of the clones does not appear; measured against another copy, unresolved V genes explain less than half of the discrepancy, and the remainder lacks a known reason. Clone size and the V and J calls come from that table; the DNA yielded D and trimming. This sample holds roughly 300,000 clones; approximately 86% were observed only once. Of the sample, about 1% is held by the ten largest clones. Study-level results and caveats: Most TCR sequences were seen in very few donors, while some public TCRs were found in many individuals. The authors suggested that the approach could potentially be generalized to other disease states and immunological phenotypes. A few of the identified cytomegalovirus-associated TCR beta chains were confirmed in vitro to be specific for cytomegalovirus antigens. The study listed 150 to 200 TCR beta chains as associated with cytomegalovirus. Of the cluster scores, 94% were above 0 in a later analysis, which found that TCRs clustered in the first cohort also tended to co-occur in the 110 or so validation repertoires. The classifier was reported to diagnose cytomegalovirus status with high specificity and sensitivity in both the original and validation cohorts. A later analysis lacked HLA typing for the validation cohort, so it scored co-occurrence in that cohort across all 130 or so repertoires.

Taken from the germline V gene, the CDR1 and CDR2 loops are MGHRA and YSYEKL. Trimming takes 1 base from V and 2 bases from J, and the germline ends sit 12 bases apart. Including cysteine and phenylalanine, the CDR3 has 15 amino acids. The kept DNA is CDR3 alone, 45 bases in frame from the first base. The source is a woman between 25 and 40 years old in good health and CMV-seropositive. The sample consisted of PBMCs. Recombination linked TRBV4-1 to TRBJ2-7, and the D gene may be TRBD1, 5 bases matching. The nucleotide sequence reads TGCGCCAGCAGCCAAGGAGTGACAGAGGCCTACGAGCAGTACTTC. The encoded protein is CASSQGVTEAYEQYF.